Here is one T cell receptor beta chain with its context. Some clones are missing from TCRdb's copy, which holds only in-frame ones; the method was immunoSEQ multiplex PCR. The sample has 400,000 to 500,000 clones, approximately 90% seen once. The sample originates from a study of blood T cell repertoires in COVID-19. Study details: From T cells, B-cell-depleted T cells, or PBMCs came the material, which was cDNA or gDNA.

Per the germline V gene, CDR1 is DFQATT and CDR2 is SNEGSKA (reference sequence). The V and J ends lost 6 bases and 10 bases respectively, with 13 bases between them. The CDR3 covers 11 residues. The receptor's source is a woman between 25 and 40 years old with active or convalescent COVID-19. Sequenced sample: peripheral blood. The chain has TRBV20-1 and TRBJ2-1, with unresolved D. CDR3 coding DNA: TGCAGTGCGGTCGACTCCCGCGAGCAGTTCTTC. It encodes CSAVDSREQFF.